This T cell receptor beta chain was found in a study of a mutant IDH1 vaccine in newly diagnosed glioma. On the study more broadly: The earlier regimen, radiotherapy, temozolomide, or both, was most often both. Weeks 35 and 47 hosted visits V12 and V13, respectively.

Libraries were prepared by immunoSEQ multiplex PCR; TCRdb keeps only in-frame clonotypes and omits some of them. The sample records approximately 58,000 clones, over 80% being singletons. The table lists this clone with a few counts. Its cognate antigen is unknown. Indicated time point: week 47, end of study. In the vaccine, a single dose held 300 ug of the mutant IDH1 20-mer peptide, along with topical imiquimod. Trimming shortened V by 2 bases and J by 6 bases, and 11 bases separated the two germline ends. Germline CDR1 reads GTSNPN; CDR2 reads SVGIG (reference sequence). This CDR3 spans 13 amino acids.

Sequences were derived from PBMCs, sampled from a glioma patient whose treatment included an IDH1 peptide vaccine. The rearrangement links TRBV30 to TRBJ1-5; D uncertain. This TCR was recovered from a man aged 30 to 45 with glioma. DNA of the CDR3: TGTGCCTGGAGTCCCGATGAAAGTCAGCCCCAGCATTTT. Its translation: CAWSPDESQPQHF. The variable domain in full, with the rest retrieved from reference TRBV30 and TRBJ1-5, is SQTIHQWPATLVQPVGSPLSLECTVEGTSNPNLYWYRQAAGRGLQLLFYSVGIGQISSEVPQNLSASRPQDRQFILSSKKLLLSDSGFYLCAWSPDESQPQHFGDGTRLSIL.